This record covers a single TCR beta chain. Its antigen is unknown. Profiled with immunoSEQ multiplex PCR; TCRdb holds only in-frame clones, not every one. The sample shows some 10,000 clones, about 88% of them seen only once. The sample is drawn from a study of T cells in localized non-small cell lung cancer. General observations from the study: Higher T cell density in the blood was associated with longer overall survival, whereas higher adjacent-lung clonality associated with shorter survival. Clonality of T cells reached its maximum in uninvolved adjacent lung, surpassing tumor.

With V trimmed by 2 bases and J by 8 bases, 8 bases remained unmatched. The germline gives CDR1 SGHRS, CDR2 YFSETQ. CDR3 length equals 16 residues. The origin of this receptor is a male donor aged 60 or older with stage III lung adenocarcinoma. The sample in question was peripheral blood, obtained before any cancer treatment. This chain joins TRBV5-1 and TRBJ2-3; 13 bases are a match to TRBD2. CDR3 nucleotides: TGCGCCAGCAGCTTTAGACTAGCGGGGGGTTCAGGTACGCAGTATTTT. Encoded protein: CASSFRLAGGSGTQYF. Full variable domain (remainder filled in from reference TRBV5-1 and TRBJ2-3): KAGVTQTPRYLIKTRGQQVTLSCSPISGHRSVSWYQQTPGQGLQFLFEYFSETQRNKGNFPGRFSGRQFSNSRSEMNVSTLELGDSALYLCASSFRLAGGSGTQYFGPGTRLTVL.